This TCR beta chain was documented in a study of cytomegalovirus exposure and HLA in healthy donors. Study observations and caveats: Sequencing likely caused a cluster of highly shared sequence variants.

CDR3 length: 16 amino acids. The junction had 7 bases not matched to a gene; V was cut back by 5 bases and J by 0 bases. From germline, CDR1 is MDHEN and CDR2 SYDVKM. As concerns this clone: No antigen is known for it.

The PCR was carried out with 60 Vbeta primers and 13 Jbeta primers. Sequencing was performed with immunoSEQ multiplex PCR; in TCRdb, only in-frame clones are kept and a portion is missing. The sample holds 150,000 to 200,000 clones. The sequence derives from a man aged 25-40 years in good health and CMV-seronegative. The specimen was PBMCs. This sequence joins TRBV28 and TRBJ1-3; 7 bases agree with TRBD1. This CDR3 reads CASSPAGTASGNTIYF. The CDR3 coding sequence is TGTGCCAGCAGTCCCGCCGGGACAGCCTCTGGAAACACCATATATTTT.